This record covers a single T cell receptor beta chain. Germline CDR1 SNHLY, CDR2 FYNNEI. The V gene lost 1 base and the J gene lost 6 bases, with 10 bases spanning the gap. The length of the CDR3 is 13 residues. Vbeta (60) and Jbeta (13) primers were used in the PCR. TCRdb's copy holds only in-frame clones and misses some; the assay was immunoSEQ multiplex PCR. The table includes 150,000 to 200,000 clones, 55% to 65% detected once. This specimen belongs to a study of cytomegalovirus exposure and HLA in healthy donors. Sequencing was done on a sample of PBMCs. The sequence was obtained from a man aged 40-49 years in good health and CMV-seronegative. J is TRBJ2-7 and V is TRBV2, with D maybe TRBD1 (6 bases). Written as DNA, the CDR3 is TGTGCCAGCAGTGAAGACAGGGTGGGCGAGCAGTACTTC. Residues: CASSEDRVGEQYF.